This TCR beta chain was obtained from a study of identical twins. TCRdb independently ran MiXCR on the 5' RACE reads; one entry per CDR3 protein. The sample carries 300,000 to 350,000 distinct CDR3 sequences, around an eighth recorded once. CDR1 is SGHDT and CDR2 is YYEEEE in the germline V gene. Germline trimming cut 3 bases from V and 0 bases from J; bases unmatched to any gene: 2. The CDR3 is 15 amino acids. The sample holds a few counts of this clonotype. These same records also appear under a second study, on yellow fever vaccine responses in identical twins.

V usage is TRBV5-6 and J usage is TRBJ2-2, with TRBD1 identical over 7 bases. The origin of this receptor is a woman aged 18-35 years in good health. Input material: CD8+ T cells sorted from blood. The DNA for the CDR3 is TGTGCCAGCAGCTGGGACAGCGCGAACACCGGGGAGCTGTTTTTT. Translated: CASSWDSANTGELFF.